The T cell receptor beta chain under discussion was sequenced for a study of shared clonotypes between healthy human individuals. Study details: Three CD4 naive, three CD4 memory, two CD8 naive and one CD8 memory plate were used per donor. Study conclusions and caveats: Collection of samples was limited to blood; tissue repertoires likely differ.

Germline CDR1 reads SGHDT; CDR2 reads YYEEEE. The CDR3 is 15 amino acids. Trimming cost V 3 bases and J 0 bases; bases outside gene matches: 5. Naive CD8 isolation took CD45RO-negative cells positively selected for CCR7 and excluded terminally differentiated effector memory CD45RA+ cells. Authors' data handling: ImmunoSEQ supplied junction-only sequences lacking quality scores, so filtering was different. Here immunoSEQ multiplex PCR was the method, and the copy in TCRdb shows in-frame clones only, minus some. V and J calls and clone size follow that table, whereas D and trimming were derived from the DNA. In the table there are around 2,100,000 clones, less than 95% of which are singletons. Remarks on this clone: Its antigen is as yet unknown.

This TCR was recovered from a man between 18 and 29 years old in good health. The V call is TRBV5-6, the J call TRBJ2-7, with 8 bases lining up with TRBD2. The sequencing input was naive CD8+ T cells sorted from blood. CDR3 bases: TGTGCCAGCAGCTCCCTAGCGGGTCTCTCCTACGAGCAGTACTTC. Its translation: CASSSLAGLSYEQYF.